This T cell receptor (beta chain) was sequenced during a study of blood T cell repertoires in COVID-19. Overall study: COVID-19 samples collected from the United States, Italy and Spain covered acute and convalescent phases. The cDNA or gDNA used as material had been derived from T cells, B-cell-depleted T cells, or PBMCs.

The CDR3 is 14 amino acids. Looked up from germline, CDR1 is SQVTM and CDR2 is ANQGSEA. V gave up 7 bases and J gave up 5 bases, with 20 bases separating them. Here immunoSEQ multiplex PCR was the method, and the copy in TCRdb shows in-frame clones only, minus some. The sample includes about 42,000 clones, 80% to 90% of them seen just once. The rearrangement uses TRBV29-1 and TRBJ2-5; tentative D call: TRBD1 (6 bases). The clonotype was recovered from a human donor in a cohort sampled during active COVID-19. The sequenced material came from peripheral blood. CDR3 residues: CSGSGQSKGETQYF. CDR3 in DNA: TGCAGCGGTTCGGGACAATCGAAGGGGGAGACCCAGTACTTC.